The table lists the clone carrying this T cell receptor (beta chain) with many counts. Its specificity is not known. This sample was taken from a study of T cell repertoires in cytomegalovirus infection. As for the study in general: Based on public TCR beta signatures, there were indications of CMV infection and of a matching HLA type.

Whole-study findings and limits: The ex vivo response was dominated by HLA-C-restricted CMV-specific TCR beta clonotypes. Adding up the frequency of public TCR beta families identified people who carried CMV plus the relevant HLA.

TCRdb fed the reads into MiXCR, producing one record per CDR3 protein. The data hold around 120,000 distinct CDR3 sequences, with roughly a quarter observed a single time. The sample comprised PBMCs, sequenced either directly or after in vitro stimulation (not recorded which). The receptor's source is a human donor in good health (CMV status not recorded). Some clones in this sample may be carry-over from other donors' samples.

The CDR3 loop reads CASSFGRRARLNEQFF. The CDR3 region has the DNA TGTGCCAGCAGCTTCGGCAGGAGGGCCCGTTTGAATGAGCAGTTCTTC. The chain couples TRBV7-2 to TRBJ2-1; maybe TRBD2 (6 bases). CDR1 SGHTA and CDR2 FQGNSA come from the germline V gene. Between the trimmed V and J ends, which lost 3 bases and 7 bases, there was a span of 19 bases. This CDR3 is 16 amino acids long. The variable domain in full, with the rest retrieved from reference TRBV7-2 and TRBJ2-1, is GAGVSQSPSNKVTEKGKDVELRCDPISGHTALYWYRQSLGQGLEFLIYFQGNSAPDKSGLPSDRFSAERTGGSVSTLTIQRTQQEDSAVYLCASSFGRRARLNEQFFGPGTRLTVL.